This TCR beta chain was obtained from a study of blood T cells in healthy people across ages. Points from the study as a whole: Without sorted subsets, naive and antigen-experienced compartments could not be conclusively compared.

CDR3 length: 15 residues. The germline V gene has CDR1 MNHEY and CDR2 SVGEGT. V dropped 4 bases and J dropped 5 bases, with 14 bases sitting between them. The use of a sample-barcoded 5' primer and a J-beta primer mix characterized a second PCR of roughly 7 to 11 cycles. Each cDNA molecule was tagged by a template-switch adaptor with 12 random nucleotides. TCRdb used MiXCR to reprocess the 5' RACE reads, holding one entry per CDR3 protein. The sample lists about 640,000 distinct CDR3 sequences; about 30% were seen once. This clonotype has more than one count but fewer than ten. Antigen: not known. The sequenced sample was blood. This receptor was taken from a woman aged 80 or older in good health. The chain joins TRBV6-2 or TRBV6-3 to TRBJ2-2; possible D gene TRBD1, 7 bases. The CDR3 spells CASSLQQGRTGELFF. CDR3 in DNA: TGTGCCAGCAGTTTACAACAGGGGAGGACCGGGGAGCTGTTTTTT.